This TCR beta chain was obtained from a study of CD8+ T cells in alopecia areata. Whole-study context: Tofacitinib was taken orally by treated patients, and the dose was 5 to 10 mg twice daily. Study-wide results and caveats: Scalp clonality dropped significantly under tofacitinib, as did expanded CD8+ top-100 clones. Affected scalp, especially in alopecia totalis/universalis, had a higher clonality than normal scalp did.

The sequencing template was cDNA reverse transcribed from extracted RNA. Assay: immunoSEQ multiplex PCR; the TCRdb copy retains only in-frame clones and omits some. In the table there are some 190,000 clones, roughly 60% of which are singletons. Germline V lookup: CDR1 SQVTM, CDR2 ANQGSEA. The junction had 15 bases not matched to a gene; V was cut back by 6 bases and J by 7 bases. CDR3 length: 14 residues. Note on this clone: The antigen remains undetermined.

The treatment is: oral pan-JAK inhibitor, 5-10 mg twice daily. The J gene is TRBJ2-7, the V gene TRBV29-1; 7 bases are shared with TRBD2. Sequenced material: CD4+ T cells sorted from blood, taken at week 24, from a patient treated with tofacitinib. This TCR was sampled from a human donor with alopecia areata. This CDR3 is CSVKGLHGGGEQYF. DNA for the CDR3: TGCAGCGTGAAGGGACTACACGGGGGAGGGGAGCAGTACTTC.